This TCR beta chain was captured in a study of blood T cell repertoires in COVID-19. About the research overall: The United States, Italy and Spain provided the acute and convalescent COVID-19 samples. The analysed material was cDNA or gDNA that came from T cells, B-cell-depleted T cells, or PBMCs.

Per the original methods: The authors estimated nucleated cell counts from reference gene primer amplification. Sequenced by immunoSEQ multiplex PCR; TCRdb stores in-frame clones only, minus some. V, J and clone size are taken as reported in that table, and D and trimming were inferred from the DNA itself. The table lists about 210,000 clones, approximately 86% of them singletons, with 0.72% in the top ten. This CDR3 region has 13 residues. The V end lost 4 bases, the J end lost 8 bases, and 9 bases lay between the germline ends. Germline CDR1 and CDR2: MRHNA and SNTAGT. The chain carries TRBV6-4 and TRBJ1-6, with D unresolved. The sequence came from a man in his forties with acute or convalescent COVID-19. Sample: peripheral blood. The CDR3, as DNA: TGTGCCAGCAGTGTGTATGGAGATTCACCCCTCCACTTT. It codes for CASSVYGDSPLHF.